This entry describes one T cell receptor (beta chain). Its antigen is not identified. The data were taken from a study of cytomegalovirus exposure and HLA in healthy donors. CDR1 is MDHEN and CDR2 is SYDVKM in the germline V gene. The germline V and J ends were trimmed by 7 bases and 3 bases, with 13 bases remaining between them. CDR3 length equals 15 residues. PCR employed 60 Vbeta and 13 Jbeta primers. Sequencing was performed with immunoSEQ multiplex PCR; in TCRdb, only in-frame clones are kept and a portion is missing. Of under 200,000 clones detected, over 75% appear once; the ten largest clones hold 1.9%. Healthy bone marrow donors supplied every sample. Study-level points and caveats: Under in vitro conditions, three CMV-associated chains were confirmed as specific for CMV antigens. Later analysis showed most CMV-associated TCR beta chains appearing HLA-restricted. Presence/absence results assume similar sequencing depth per donor, which may not hold.

The chain recombines TRBV28 with TRBJ1-6; possibly TRBD1 for D (5 bases). This clonotype was obtained from a human donor in good health. Sequencing input: PBMCs. The CDR3 loop reads CASTVGHVYNSPLHF. Written as DNA, the CDR3 is TGTGCCAGCACCGTAGGACATGTCTATAATTCACCCCTCCACTTT.